This passage covers 19 T cell receptor beta chains from one sample sequenced in a study of blood T cell repertoires in COVID-19. Here immunoSEQ multiplex PCR was the method, and the copy in TCRdb shows in-frame clones only, minus some. Of roughly 380,000 clones listed, approximately 90% are singletons. What was sequenced was peripheral blood. These receptors originate from a woman aged 40 to 55 with COVID-19, enrolled during active disease.

The chain recombines TRBV25-1 with TRBJ1-5, with D perhaps matching TRBD1 (5 bases). Trimming left V 8 bases short and J 5 bases short, with 16 bases between. CDR1 is MGHDK and CDR2 is SYGVNS in the germline V gene. The CDR3 runs to 14 residues. The CDR3 bases are TGTGCCAGCGGCAACGGGGAGGGGTATCAGCCCCAGCATTTT. Its protein product is CASGNGEGYQPQHF.

The V and J genes are TRBV6-2 or TRBV6-3 and TRBJ1-2; 11 bases map to TRBD1. With V trimmed by 1 base and J by 4 bases, 2 bases remained unmatched. Germline V gives CDR1 MNHEY, CDR2 SVGEGT. The CDR3 spans 15 residues. The CDR3 DNA follows: TGTGCCAGCAGTTACTTCGGACAGGGGGCCTATGGCTACACCTTC. It encodes CASSYFGQGAYGYTF.

Only one count was recorded for this clone. The chain's CDR3 is CASSQWAGNEKLFF. The CDR3 DNA sequence: TGTGCCAGCAGCCAATGGGCAGGGAATGAAAAACTGTTTTTT. The chain couples TRBV16 to TRBJ1-4, with TRBD1 as a possible D gene (5 bases). The germline V and J ends were trimmed by 1 base and 5 bases, with 8 bases remaining between them. The CDR3 extends over 14 amino acids. Per the germline V gene, CDR1 is KGHSY and CDR2 is FQNENV. The whole variable domain, filled in from reference TRBV16 and TRBJ1-4, reads GEEVAQTPKHLVRGEGQKAKLYCAPIKGHSYVFWYQQVLKNEFKFLISFQNENVFDETGMPKERFSAKCLPNSPCSLEIQATKLEDSAVYFCASSQWAGNEKLFFGSGTQLSVL.

The count of this clone is one. The genes are TRBV30 and TRBJ1-3; D remains unclear. The CDR3 has 16 residues. Germline V lookup: CDR1 GTSNPN, CDR2 SVGIG (reference sequence). The V and J ends lost 0 bases and 0 bases respectively, with 12 bases between them. For the CDR3, the DNA is TGTGCCTGGAGTGTACCTAGGATCGACTCTGGAAACACCATATATTTT. Translated: CAWSVPRIDSGNTIYF.

The chain is built from TRBV20-1 and TRBJ2-1, with D unclear. Trimming left V 3 bases short and J 9 bases short, with 12 bases between. Germline loops: CDR1 DFQATT, CDR2 SNEGSKA (reference sequence). This CDR3 is 12 amino acids long. CDR3 in DNA: TGCAGTGCTAGTGATCAGTGGGCTGAGCAGTTCTTC. It codes for CSASDQWAEQFF.

This clone appeared once. The J gene is TRBJ1-4, the V gene TRBV7-2, with a possible D match to TRBD1 (5 bases). Per germline, CDR1 SGHTA and CDR2 FQGNSA. V shed 5 bases and J shed 7 bases, with 17 bases lying between them. This CDR3 comprises 15 residues. CDR3 residues: CASSQDTGVGEKLFF. For the CDR3, the DNA is TGTGCCAGCAGCCAAGACACGGGGGTCGGTGAAAAACTGTTTTTT.

The V gene is TRBV28, the J gene TRBJ1-1, with TRBD1 identical over 8 bases. Trimming at V came to 3 bases and at J to 4 bases, leaving 7 bases not matched to a gene. Germline V lookup: CDR1 MDHEN, CDR2 SYDVKM. This CDR3 region has 15 residues. CDR3 sequence: CASSFLYRGSTEAFF. CDR3 in DNA: TGTGCCAGCAGTTTCCTCTACAGGGGGAGCACTGAAGCTTTCTTT.

The table lists this clone with a count of one. The CDR3 spells CASSPSGSTEAFF. CDR3 DNA: TGTGCCAGCAGTCCTTCGGGGAGCACTGAAGCTTTCTTT. The rearrangement joins TRBV6-5 to TRBJ1-1; unclear D gene. CDR1 MNHEY and CDR2 SVGAGI come from the germline V gene. The CDR3 consists of 13 residues. Trimming removed 5 bases at V and 4 bases at J, with 11 bases between.

The V gene is TRBV28, the J gene TRBJ1-2; no clear D gene. The germline V gene encodes CDR1 MDHEN and CDR2 SYDVKM. CDR3 size: 12 residues. V shed 7 bases and J shed 6 bases, with 12 bases lying between them. The CDR3, as DNA: TGTGCCAGCACTTCCTCCCGGGATGGCTACACCTTC. This translates into CASTSSRDGYTF.

The count of this clone is one. The chain carries TRBV5-4 and TRBJ2-7, with a possible D match to TRBD1 (5 bases). Germline V gives CDR1 SGHNT, CDR2 YYREEE (reference sequence). The CDR3 length is 16 residues. Trimming removed 0 bases from V and 0 bases from J, with 13 bases in between. CDR3 in DNA: TGTGCCAGCAGCTTGGTGACAGTAGACTTCTCCTACGAGCAGTACTTC. Protein: CASSLVTVDFSYEQYF.

V is TRBV30 and J is TRBJ1-6; maybe TRBD1 (5 bases). This CDR3 spans 15 amino acids. Germline loops: CDR1 GTSNPN, CDR2 SVGIG (reference sequence). Trimming left V 0 bases short and J 8 bases short, with 14 bases between. The CDR3 region has the DNA TGTGCCTGGAGTGTATACGGGGGTCTGGATTCACCCCTCCACTTT. Translating it yields CAWSVYGGLDSPLHF.

This clone was detected only a few times. This chain connects TRBV9 to TRBJ1-1, with TRBD1 matching over 8 bases. CDR1 and CDR2 from the germline V gene are SGDLS and YYNGEE. The V and J ends lost 4 bases and 2 bases, in that order; junction bases with no gene match: 4. CDR3 length equals 14 residues. CDR3 sequence: CASSLGQANTEAFF. CDR3 bases: TGTGCCAGCAGCTTGGGACAGGCCAACACTGAAGCTTTCTTT.

This sequence joins TRBV27 and TRBJ2-1; 7 positions agree with TRBD1. This CDR3 is built from 14 residues. V shed 3 bases and J 5 bases; nucleotides not matched to a gene: 4. Germline-derived CDR1 and CDR2 are MNHEY and SMNVEV (reference sequence). In nucleotides, the CDR3 is TGTGCCAGCAGTTTTTTAACAGGGGACAATGAGCAGTTCTTC. Encoded protein: CASSFLTGDNEQFF.

The chain is built from TRBV15 and TRBJ1-5, with 8 bases fitting TRBD1. The junction had 4 bases not matched to a gene; V was cut back by 3 bases and J by 3 bases. CDR1 LNHNV and CDR2 YYDKDF come from the germline V gene (reference sequence). The CDR3 runs 15 residues. The CDR3 nucleotides read TGTGCCACCAGCAGGGACAGGGTGATCAATCAGCCCCAGCATTTT. Residues: CATSRDRVINQPQHF.

V usage is TRBV4-3 and J usage is TRBJ1-1; possible D gene TRBD1, 5 bases. Germline assignment: CDR1 LGHNA and CDR2 YSLEER. V lost 3 bases and J lost 7, with 15 bases in between. This CDR3 spans 14 amino acids. This chain's CDR3 is CASSHGPAGGEAFF. Here the CDR3 DNA reads TGCGCCAGCAGCCACGGTCCGGCCGGGGGTGAAGCTTTCTTT.

The V call is TRBV12-3 or TRBV12-4, the J call TRBJ1-3; D remains unclear. Deletions cut 7 bases from V and 0 bases from J, with 7 bases between. This CDR3 spans 13 amino acids. The CDR3 spells CASTAASGNTIYF. CDR3 coding DNA: TGTGCCAGCACGGCGGCCTCTGGAAACACCATATATTTT.

This chain uses TRBV5-1 with TRBJ1-1, with TRBD1 as a possible D gene (6 bases). The CDR3 loop spans 14 amino acids. V lost 2 bases to trimming and J lost 4 bases, with 12 bases between them. CDR1 and CDR2 from the germline V gene are SGHRS and YFSETQ. CDR3 coding DNA: TGCGCCAGCAGCTTAGACAGGTCCCCCACTGAAGCTTTCTTT. Translation: CASSLDRSPTEAFF.

V is TRBV2 and J is TRBJ1-2; tentative D call: TRBD1 (5 bases). The CDR3 covers 14 residues. Germline V gene lookup returns CDR1 SNHLY and CDR2 FYNNEI. V lost 6 bases to trimming and J lost 2 bases, with 13 bases between them. The CDR3 DNA reads TGTGCCAGCAGAAACACCGGGGGGAACTATGGCTACACCTTC. Its protein product is CASRNTGGNYGYTF.

This clone was recorded a few times. This sequence joins TRBV9 and TRBJ2-7; tentatively, D is TRBD1 (6 bases). Per the germline V gene, CDR1 is SGDLS and CDR2 is YYNGEE. This CDR3 is built from 13 residues. The germline V and J ends were trimmed by 4 bases and 5 bases, with 13 bases remaining between them. The CDR3 DNA reads TGTGCCAGCAGCCAGGGGACATCCCACGAGCAGTACTTC. The encoded protein is CASSQGTSHEQYF.